This T cell receptor beta chain comes out of a study of cytomegalovirus exposure and HLA in healthy donors. Findings and caveats of the study: Later on, a genetic analysis was performed. It linked a missense variant in DCLRE1C with V- and J-gene trimming of TCR beta. Cytomegalovirus status was reportedly diagnosed by the classifier with high specificity and sensitivity.

Researchers ran the PCR with 60 Vbeta and 13 Jbeta primers. Produced via immunoSEQ multiplex PCR; TCRdb's table is partial and in-frame only. The profile shows around 150,000 clones, 65% to 70% of them singletons. The V gene lost 8 bases and the J gene lost 11 bases, with 15 bases spanning the gap. The CDR3 consists of 11 residues. Per germline, CDR1 SNHLY and CDR2 FYNNEI. Note on this clone: What it binds is unknown.

The sequenced material came from PBMCs. The rearrangement joins TRBV2 to TRBJ2-5; a possible D gene is TRBD2 (5 bases). The TCR comes from a man younger than 45 in good health and CMV-seropositive. This CDR3 reads CASHGGLEQYF. The CDR3 region has the DNA TGTGCCAGCCACGGAGGTTTGGAGCAGTACTTC. Based on the CDR3 plus reference TRBV2 and TRBJ2-5, the full variable domain is EPEVTQTPSHQVTQMGQEVILRCVPISNHLYFYWYRQILGQKVEFLVSFYNNEISEKSEIFDDQFSVERPDGSNFTLKIRSTKLEDSAMYFCASHGGLEQYFGPGTRLLVL.